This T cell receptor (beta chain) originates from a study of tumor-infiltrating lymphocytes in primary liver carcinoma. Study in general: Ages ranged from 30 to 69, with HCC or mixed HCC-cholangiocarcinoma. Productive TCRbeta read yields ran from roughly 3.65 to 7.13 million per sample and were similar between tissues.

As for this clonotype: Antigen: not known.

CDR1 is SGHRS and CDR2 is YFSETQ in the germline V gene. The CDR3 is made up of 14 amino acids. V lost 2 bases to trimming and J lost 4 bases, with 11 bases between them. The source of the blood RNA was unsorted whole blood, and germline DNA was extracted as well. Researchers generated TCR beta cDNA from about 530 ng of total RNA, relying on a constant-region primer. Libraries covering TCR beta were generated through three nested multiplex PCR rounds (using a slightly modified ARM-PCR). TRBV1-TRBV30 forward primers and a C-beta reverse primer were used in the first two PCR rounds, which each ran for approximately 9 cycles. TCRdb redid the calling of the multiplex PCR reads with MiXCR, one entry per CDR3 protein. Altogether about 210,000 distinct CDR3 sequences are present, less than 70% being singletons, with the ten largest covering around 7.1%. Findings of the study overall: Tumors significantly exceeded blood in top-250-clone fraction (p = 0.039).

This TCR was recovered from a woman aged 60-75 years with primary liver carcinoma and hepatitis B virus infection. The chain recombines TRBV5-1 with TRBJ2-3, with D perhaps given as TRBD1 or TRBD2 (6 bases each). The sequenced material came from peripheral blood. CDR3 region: CASSLGGPADTQYF. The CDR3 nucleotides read TGCGCCAGCAGCTTAGGGGGGCCGGCAGATACGCAGTATTTT.